Following are 26 T cell receptor beta chains from one sample sequenced in a study of PD-1 blockade in classical Hodgkin lymphoma. Measured with immunoSEQ multiplex PCR; TCRdb has only the in-frame clones, and not every one. The sample yields tens of thousands of clones, about 73% seen once. Every one of the patients relapsed after autologous stem cell transplantation (brentuximab vedotin exposure was variable). The source was peripheral blood mononuclear cells (PBMCs), collected at baseline. Every receptor here comes from a human donor with classical Hodgkin lymphoma.

The V call is TRBV5-1, the J call TRBJ2-1, with D perhaps TRBD1 (5 bases). Germline V gives CDR1 SGHRS, CDR2 YFSETQ. This CDR3 has 14 amino acids. With 1 base removed from V and 3 bases from J, the gap between germline ends came to 8 bases. CDR3 in amino acids: CASSLFQGYNEQFF. In DNA, the CDR3 is TGCGCCAGCAGCTTGTTCCAGGGCTACAATGAGCAGTTCTTC.

The gene calls are TRBV5-1 and TRBJ1-1; D is perhaps TRBD1 (6 bases). The V gene's germline CDR1 is SGHRS and CDR2 YFSETQ. The V gene lost 5 bases and the J gene lost 2 bases, with 13 bases spanning the gap. CDR3 size: 14 residues. CDR3 sequence reads: CASRIDRPNTEAFF. CDR3 bases: TGCGCCAGCAGGATTGACAGGCCTAACACTGAAGCTTTCTTT.

This clone was counted once. V and J are TRBV28 and TRBJ1-2; no clear D gene. Germline V CDR1 and CDR2: MDHEN, SYDVKM. This CDR3 is built from 15 residues. V was clipped by 5 bases and J by 3 bases, with 16 bases between them. Here the CDR3 reads CASSPPTDGDYGYTF. The CDR3 nucleotides read TGTGCCAGCAGTCCTCCAACCGACGGAGACTATGGCTACACCTTC.

The chain carries TRBV6-5 and TRBJ2-7; 13 bases fit TRBD2. The trim removed 8 bases at V and 2 bases at J, leaving 0 bases unmatched. From germline, CDR1 is MNHEY and CDR2 SVGAGI. The CDR3 spans 13 residues. CDR3 bases: TGTGCCAGCGGGACTAGCGGGGCCTACGAGCAGTACTTC. Its protein product is CASGTSGAYEQYF.

The CDR3 DNA reads as TGTGCCAGCACTAGCGGGTTCTCTGGGGCCAACGTCCTGACTTTC. This encodes CASTSGFSGANVLTF. V is TRBV27 and J is TRBJ2-6, with 8 bases fitting TRBD2. There are 15 residues in the CDR3. With 7 bases clipped from V and 0 bases from J, the junction kept 2 bases outside the gene matches. Germline lookup yields CDR1 MNHEY and CDR2 SMNVEV (reference sequence).

By proportion, this clone is medium-sized. V is TRBV6-5 and J is TRBJ1-2, with D perhaps TRBD1 (5 bases). The germline gives CDR1 MNHEY, CDR2 SVGAGI. This CDR3 is 13 amino acids long. The V and J ends lost 7 bases and 0 bases respectively, with 9 bases between them. The CDR3 region is CASTRDPNYGYTF. The DNA for the CDR3 is TGTGCCAGCACCAGGGACCCTAACTATGGCTACACCTTC.

This chain uses TRBV28 with TRBJ2-1; the match to TRBD1 covers 9 bases. The CDR3 extends over 16 amino acids. Germline trimming cut 6 bases from V and 1 base from J; bases unmatched to any gene: 7. Germline V gene lookup returns CDR1 MDHEN and CDR2 SYDVKM. The CDR3, as DNA: TGTGCCAGCAGACCGGGACAGGGAGGATCCTACAATGAGCAGTTCTTC. Protein product: CASRPGQGGSYNEQFF.

This clone was detected only once. The chain uses TRBV14 and TRBJ1-4; possibly TRBD1 for D (6 bases). The CDR3 has 15 residues. With 6 bases removed from V and 4 bases from J, the gap between germline ends came to 15 bases. CDR1 and CDR2 (germline): SGHDN, FVKESK. The DNA of the CDR3 is TGTGCCAGCAGTTTCGGGGGCGTCGGTAATGAAAAACTGTTTTTT. As protein: CASSFGGVGNEKLFF.

The V gene is TRBV11-2, the J gene TRBJ1-2; possible D gene TRBD1, 5 bases. The V gene lost 5 bases and the J gene lost 4 bases, with 23 bases spanning the gap. Germline loops: CDR1 SGHAT, CDR2 FQNNGV. The CDR3 has 17 amino acids. DNA of the CDR3: TGTGCCAGCAGCCCCCGAATCAGTAGTCAGGGTCTCTATGGCTACACCTTC. Amino acids: CASSPRISSQGLYGYTF.

In the case of this clone: An end of the junction does not agree with germline; a read error may underlie this. The chain is built from TRBV5-6 and TRBJ2-1; weak D call: TRBD2 (6 bases). Germline V gene data show CDR1 as SGHDT and CDR2 as YYEEEE. This CDR3 region has 11 residues. This CDR3 reads CASSSLAVLLF. The CDR3 DNA reads as TGTGCCAGCAGCTCACTAGCTGTCCTGCTCTTC.

This chain joins TRBV9 and TRBJ2-3; TRBD2 aligns across 10 bases. Per the germline V gene, CDR1 is SGDLS and CDR2 is YYNGEE. Unmatched junction bases numbered 9, after V lost 0 bases and J lost 5 bases. CDR3 length: 17 amino acids. In DNA form, the CDR3 reads TGTGCCAGCAGCGTAGCCTTGAGCGGGGGGGTTAGAGATACGCAGTATTTT. Translating gives CASSVALSGGVRDTQYF.

V is TRBV6-5 and J is TRBJ2-1, with 9 positions matching TRBD2. The V segment lost 2 bases and the J segment 6 bases; nucleotides outside the gene matches: 5. The CDR3 has 15 residues. Germline V CDR1 and CDR2: MNHEY, SVGAGI. The CDR3 sequence: CASSYAGGPSNEQFF. The DNA of the CDR3 is TGTGCCAGCAGTTACGCGGGGGGGCCAAGCAATGAGCAGTTCTTC.

J is TRBJ1-2 and V is TRBV5-4; weak D call: TRBD1 (5 bases). The CDR3 contains 15 residues. The V and J ends lost 4 bases and 3 bases respectively, with 16 bases between them. Germline V CDR1 and CDR2: SGHNT, YYREEE (reference sequence). CDR3 in DNA: TGTGCCAGCAGCCCATACCCAGGAGGGGACTATGGCTACACCTTC. Amino acids: CASSPYPGGDYGYTF.

The V gene is TRBV5-4, the J gene TRBJ2-5, with TRBD1 identical over 8 bases. This CDR3 is 14 amino acids long. Germline V lookup: CDR1 SGHNT, CDR2 YYREEE (reference sequence). Losses at the gene ends were 3 bases for V and 4 bases for J; bases not matched to a gene: 5. The CDR3 reads CASSSPGGIETQYF. DNA of the CDR3: TGTGCCAGCAGCTCCCCAGGGGGCATAGAGACCCAGTACTTC.

The chain links TRBV11-3 to TRBJ1-1; D unresolved. The CDR3 runs 11 residues. V shed 1 base and J shed 4 bases, with 1 base lying between them. Germline values: CDR1 SGHNT, CDR2 YENEEA. For the CDR3, the DNA is TGTGCCAGCAGCTTAGGCACTGAAGCTTTCTTT. Its translation is CASSLGTEAFF.

This clone was counted between two and nine times. The chain uses TRBV27 and TRBJ2-7, with TRBD1 matching 7 bases. Unmatched junction bases numbered 12, after V lost 6 bases and J lost 4 bases. The germline V gene encodes CDR1 MNHEY and CDR2 SMNVEV (reference sequence). This CDR3 comprises 15 residues. CDR3 amino acids: CASRQTQGFPYEQYF. The CDR3 DNA reads TGTGCCAGCAGACAGACACAGGGGTTCCCTTACGAGCAGTACTTC.

The count of this clone is one. The rearrangement uses TRBV29-1 and TRBJ2-3; D might be TRBD2 (6 bases). CDR3 length: 14 residues. Between the trimmed V and J ends, which lost 0 bases and 3 bases, there was a span of 10 bases. Per the germline V gene, CDR1 is SQVTM and CDR2 is ANQGSEA. This chain's CDR3 is CSVEDPTSTDTQYF. As DNA, the CDR3 is TGCAGCGTTGAAGACCCGACTAGTACAGATACGCAGTATTTT.

The chain joins TRBV5-4 to TRBJ2-1, with 7 nucleotides matching TRBD2. Trimming took 1 base from V and 15 from J; bases not matched to a gene: 7. Germline V gene data show CDR1 as SGHNT and CDR2 as YYREEE (reference sequence). CDR3 length: 12 amino acids. The CDR3 reads CASSLRAGNRFF. The CDR3 DNA sequence: TGTGCCAGCAGCTTGAGAGCGGGAAATCGGTTCTTC.

The genes are TRBV4-1 and TRBJ1-1; a possible D gene is TRBD1 (5 bases). Germline V CDR1 and CDR2: MGHRA, YSYEKL. The CDR3 runs to 12 residues. Between the trimmed V and J ends, which lost 4 bases and 9 bases, there was a span of 12 bases. CDR3 nucleotide sequence: TGCGCCAGCAGCCGGTTAGACAGTAAAGCTTTCTTT. Translated: CASSRLDSKAFF.

CDR3 DNA: TGCGCCAGCAGCCAAGATCTGACAGTTAGCACAGATACGCAGTATTTT. Its translation is CASSQDLTVSTDTQYF. This rearrangement joins TRBV4-1 to TRBJ2-3; a possible D gene is TRBD1 (5 bases). The germline CDR1 and CDR2 sequences are MGHRA and YSYEKL. Deletions cut 0 bases from V and 0 bases from J, with 10 bases between. CDR3 length: 16 amino acids.

This clone has a handful of counts. The chain joins TRBV2 to TRBJ2-7; D remains unclear. The germline gives CDR1 SNHLY, CDR2 FYNNEI. The CDR3 loop spans 12 amino acids. V lost 4 bases to trimming and J lost 3 bases, with 7 bases between them. CDR3 region: CASSAQNYEQYF. As DNA, the CDR3 is TGTGCCAGCAGTGCCCAGAACTACGAGCAGTACTTC.

This chain joins TRBV5-5 and TRBJ1-2, with D perhaps matching TRBD1 (6 bases). The CDR3 covers 15 residues. Germline CDR1 and CDR2: SGHKS and YYEKEE (reference sequence). Trimming took 2 bases from V and 7 from J, leaving 18 bases between them. The CDR3 DNA reads as TGTGCCAGCAGCTTAAGGGGGGTCCCTACTAGTGGCTACACCTTC. Encoded protein: CASSLRGVPTSGYTF.

The V call is TRBV15, the J call TRBJ2-1; TRBD2 is a possible D gene (6 bases). V dropped 1 base and J dropped 7 bases, with 20 bases sitting between them. Germline loops: CDR1 LNHNV, CDR2 YYDKDF (reference sequence). The CDR3 has 17 residues. CDR3 sequence reads: CATSRAILGSGWNEQFF. The CDR3 DNA reads TGTGCCACCAGCAGAGCAATTTTGGGAAGCGGGTGGAATGAGCAGTTCTTC.

CDR3 coding DNA: TGCGCCAGCAGCTTGTTAGGGGGCGCAGGGGCTGGGGCCAACGTCCTGACTTTC. Translating it yields CASSLLGGAGAGANVLTF. V is TRBV5-1 and J is TRBJ2-6; the match to TRBD1 covers 7 bases. Germline V gene lookup returns CDR1 SGHRS and CDR2 YFSETQ. With V trimmed by 1 base and J by 2 bases, 9 bases remained unmatched. The CDR3 covers 18 residues.

Only a few counts were recorded for this clone. The chain employs TRBV11-2 and TRBJ2-7; D gene uncertain. The CDR3 contains 14 residues. The germline CDR1 and CDR2 sequences are SGHAT and FQNNGV. Trimming cost V 4 bases and J 1 base, with 11 bases left between them. CDR3 in DNA: TGTGCCAGCAGCTGGGGTGGCGGTTCCTACGAGCAGTACTTC. This codes for CASSWGGGSYEQYF.

The chain recombines TRBV11-2 with TRBJ2-3; TRBD1 matches 8 bases. Germline CDR1 SGHAT, CDR2 FQNNGV. The CDR3 length is 14 residues. J lost 4 bases, V lost 0 bases, and 0 bases had no gene match. The CDR3: CASSLEQGADTQYF. CDR3 sequence (DNA): TGTGCCAGCAGCTTAGAACAGGGGGCAGATACGCAGTATTTT.